Listed here is a single TCR beta chain. Original processing methods: Counts of nucleated cells, estimated from reference gene primer amplification, were obtained. The protocol was immunoSEQ multiplex PCR, while the TCRdb copy is restricted to in-frame clones and leaves out a portion. V, J and clone size reflect that table, while D and trimming were determined from the DNA. The repertoire holds roughly 180,000 clones, with about 85% as singletons. The data belong to a study of blood T cell repertoires in COVID-19. At the level of the study: COVID-19 samples, acute and convalescent, were from the United States, Italy and Spain. T cells, B-cell-depleted T cells, or PBMCs supplied cDNA or gDNA.

CDR3 length: 13 amino acids. Germline lookup yields CDR1 MNHNY and CDR2 SVGAGI (reference sequence). The ends lost 6 bases at V and 11 bases at J; junction bases unmatched: 10. The source material was peripheral blood. The TCR was taken from a woman in her sixties with acute or convalescent COVID-19. The chain recombines TRBV6-6 with TRBJ1-5, with 7 bases identical to TRBD1. The CDR3 sequence is CASSTQAGGTQHF. CDR3 in DNA: TGTGCCAGCAGCACTCAGGCAGGGGGTACCCAGCATTTT.